Below, 24 T cell receptor beta chains from the same sample are listed, as sequenced in a study of blood T cells in healthy people across ages. Combining a sample-barcoded 5' primer with a J-beta primer mix, a second PCR ran for 7 to 11 cycles. A single record per CDR3 protein comes from TCRdb applying MiXCR to the 5' RACE reads. The sample shows over a million distinct CDR3 sequences, 40% to 55% of them seen only once. Sequencing was carried out using blood. These receptors were collected from an older woman in good health.

This clonotype was observed a handful of times. V is TRBV24-1 and J is TRBJ2-1, with 11 positions matching TRBD2. V lost 3 bases to trimming and J lost 5 bases; unmatched junction nucleotides: 8. CDR3 length: 17 amino acids. The V gene's germline CDR1 is KGHDR and CDR2 SFDVKD. DNA for the CDR3: TGTGCCACCAGTGATGTCGGGACTAGCGGACTCAACAATGAGCAGTTCTTC. This gives the protein CATSDVGTSGLNNEQFF.

This chain links TRBV7-2 with TRBJ1-5; D unclear. The V end lost 2 bases, the J end lost 1 base, and 12 bases lay between the germline ends. The CDR3 has 16 amino acids. Germline values: CDR1 SGHTA, CDR2 FQGNSA. DNA of the CDR3: TGTGCCAGCAGCTTAAGGGCGGGTGACAGCAATCAGCCCCAGCATTTT. It yields the protein CASSLRAGDSNQPQHF.

This clonotype was seen a few times. V is TRBV29-1 and J is TRBJ2-3; D not certain. The CDR3 runs to 12 residues. Germline V gene sequence: CDR1 SQVTM, CDR2 ANQGSEA. V was pared by 4 bases and J by 4 bases, with 9 bases between. The CDR3 nucleotides read TGCAGCGTTGGGTTTTCGGCAGATACGCAGTATTTT. Its translation: CSVGFSADTQYF.

The chain uses TRBV11-2 and TRBJ2-1, with TRBD2 identical over 10 bases. This CDR3 region has 13 residues. Germline V gene data show CDR1 as SGHAT and CDR2 as FQNNGV. The V and J ends lost 2 bases and 12 bases, in that order; junction bases with no gene match: 4. The CDR3 region has the DNA TGTGCCAGCAGCTTATTATCTAGCGGGAGGCAGTTCTTC. Protein product: CASSLLSSGRQFF.

The J gene is TRBJ2-3, the V gene TRBV3-1; 7 bases align to TRBD2. The CDR3 length is 15 residues. Trimming cost V 6 bases and J 2 bases; bases outside gene matches: 8. From germline, CDR1 is LGHDT and CDR2 YNNKEL (reference sequence). For the CDR3, the DNA is TGTGCCAGCAGTGGTAGCGGGTTTTTCACAGATACGCAGTATTTT. Encoded protein: CASSGSGFFTDTQYF.

The chain links TRBV10-3 to TRBJ2-2; TRBD2 might be the D (5 bases). The V gene lost 7 bases and the J gene lost 2 bases, with 8 bases spanning the gap. The CDR3 sequence is 13 residues long. The germline gives CDR1 ENHRY, CDR2 SYGVKD. In DNA, the CDR3 is TGTGCCATCACGGGGAAAAACACCGGGGAGCTGTTTTTT. Translated: CAITGKNTGELFF.

The rearrangement joins TRBV5-1 to TRBJ1-5, with 7 bases fitting TRBD1. The germline gives CDR1 SGHRS, CDR2 YFSETQ. The CDR3 is 16 amino acids. J lost 2 bases, V lost 0 bases, and 5 bases had no gene match. The CDR3 here is CASSLGDREGNQPQHF. Written as DNA, the CDR3 is TGCGCCAGCAGCTTGGGAGACAGGGAGGGCAATCAGCCCCAGCATTTT.

This clonotype was seen repeatedly, ten times or more. The chain links TRBV15 to TRBJ2-6; no reliable D call. Germline V CDR1 and CDR2: LNHNV, YYDKDF (reference sequence). The CDR3 is made up of 15 amino acids. Trimming removed 1 base from V and 1 base from J, with 5 bases in between. The CDR3 loop reads CATSRGGSGANVLTF. Here the CDR3 DNA reads TGTGCCACCAGCAGAGGTGGGTCTGGGGCCAACGTCCTGACTTTC.

The chain has TRBV7-6 and TRBJ2-5, with TRBD2 identical over 8 bases. CDR1 is SGHVS, CDR2 FNYEAQ, per germline. The J segment lost 5 bases and the V segment lost 0 bases, leaving 8 bases of the junction unmatched. CDR3 size: 16 residues. For the CDR3, the DNA is TGTGCCAGCAGCTTAGCTGGGGCGGGAGGATTGGAGACCCAGTACTTC. Translated, it gives CASSLAGAGGLETQYF.

The J gene is TRBJ2-1, the V gene TRBV29-1, with a tentative D call TRBD2 (6 bases). The J call may be mistaken, given a closer DNA end match to TRBJ2-7. CDR1 and CDR2 (germline): SQVTM, ANQGSEA. The CDR3 is made up of 14 amino acids. The DNA of the CDR3 is TGCAGCGGGGGAGGAGTCGTCTCCTACAATGAGCAGTACTTC. Its translation is CSGGGVVSYNEQYF.

V and J are TRBV29-1 and TRBJ2-3, with D possibly TRBD1 on 7 matching bases. Germline values: CDR1 SQVTM, CDR2 ANQGSEA. V was pared by 6 bases and J by 1 base, with 14 bases between. The CDR3 consists of 14 residues. The CDR3 region is CSVQGGSGTDTQYF. The CDR3 nucleotides are TGCAGCGTGCAGGGGGGTTCGGGCACAGATACGCAGTATTTT.

This clonotype was detected only a few times. CDR3 loop: CASSYRGAGDEQYF. For the CDR3, the DNA is TGTGCCAGCAGTTACCGGGGAGCCGGGGACGAGCAGTACTTC. The chain recombines TRBV6-6 with TRBJ2-4; tentatively, D is TRBD2 (5 bases). The J call may be in error: the DNA end matches TRBJ2-7 better. The CDR3 runs 14 residues. Germline assignment: CDR1 MNHNY and CDR2 SVGAGI (reference sequence).

The rearrangement links TRBV6-6 to TRBJ1-2, with D possibly TRBD1 on 6 matching bases. The V end lost 2 bases, the J end lost 6 bases, and 10 bases lay between the germline ends. The CDR3 loop spans 13 amino acids. Germline values: CDR1 MNHNY, CDR2 SVGAGI (reference sequence). The CDR3 reads CASSYQGQHGYTF. The CDR3 region has the DNA TGTGCCAGCAGTTACCAAGGACAGCATGGCTACACCTTC.

The rearrangement uses TRBV29-1 and TRBJ1-4, with 7 positions matching TRBD1. Germline CDR1 reads SQVTM; CDR2 reads ANQGSEA. With V trimmed by 7 bases and J by 7 bases, 9 bases remained unmatched. The CDR3 is 13 amino acids. The CDR3 DNA sequence: TGCAGCGCCGGGCCAGGGGGTGGTGAAAAACTGTTTTTT. It is translated as CSAGPGGGEKLFF. Variable domain in full (rest from reference TRBV29-1 and TRBJ1-4): SAVISQKPSRDICQRGTSLTIQCQVDSQVTMMFWYRQQPGQSLTLIATANQGSEATYESGFVIDKFPISRPNLTFSTLTVSNMSPEDSSIYLCSAGPGGGEKLFFGSGTQLSVL.

The chain joins TRBV5-1 to TRBJ2-7, with 12 bases matching TRBD1. Germline V gives CDR1 SGHRS, CDR2 YFSETQ. The CDR3 consists of 16 residues. Trimming removed 4 bases from V and 3 bases from J; junction bases left unmatched: 8. DNA for the CDR3: TGCGCCAGCAGCATGGGACAGGGGGCGGGAAACTACGAGCAGTACTTC. Protein product: CASSMGQGAGNYEQYF.

This clonotype was seen a handful of times. This chain links TRBV6-5 with TRBJ2-5, with 8 bases matching TRBD2. CDR3 length: 15 residues. Trimming removed 5 bases from V and 5 bases from J; junction bases left unmatched: 10. The germline CDR1 and CDR2 sequences are MNHEY and SVGAGI. CDR3 sequence (DNA): TGTGCCAGCAGTCCTGGTCTAGCGGGTGGTGAGACCCAGTACTTC. As protein: CASSPGLAGGETQYF.

This clonotype was found a few times. The chain links TRBV6-1 to TRBJ2-6; 9 bases agree with TRBD2. The CDR3 sequence is 18 residues long. With 6 bases clipped from V and 6 bases from J, the junction kept 15 bases outside the gene matches. From germline, CDR1 is MNHNS and CDR2 SASEGT. The CDR3 reads CASSRPGLANYSANVLTF. In DNA form, the CDR3 reads TGTGCCAGCAGCCGACCGGGACTAGCCAATTATTCGGCCAACGTCCTGACTTTC.

The V and J genes are TRBV2 and TRBJ2-1; no reliable D call. V was pared by 3 bases and J by 8 bases, with 14 bases between. Germline V gene data show CDR1 as SNHLY and CDR2 as FYNNEI. The CDR3 is 14 residues long. In DNA, the CDR3 is TGTGCCAGCAGTGACGGCCAGCTGGGCGATGAGCAGTTCTTC. Amino acids: CASSDGQLGDEQFF.

This rearrangement joins TRBV9 to TRBJ2-1; TRBD2 matches 11 bases. The CDR3 sequence is 15 residues long. CDR1 and CDR2 from the germline V gene are SGDLS and YYNGEE. After removal of 0 bases from V and 8 bases from J, the junction contained 4 bases not matched to a gene. In DNA, the CDR3 is TGTGCCAGCAGCGTAGAACTAGCGGGAGTCGATGAGCAGTTCTTC. Protein product: CASSVELAGVDEQFF.

In this sample, this clonotype turned up many times. A much larger clonotype is one base distant, so this may be a read error. The chain links TRBV6-5 to TRBJ2-7; TRBD2 matches 8 bases. CDR3 size: 15 residues. V shed 6 bases, J shed 6 bases, and the junction held 13 bases outside the gene matches. CDR1 and CDR2 (germline): MNHEY, SVGAGI. The CDR3 DNA is TGTGCCAGCAGCCCAGGACGAGCGGGAGTTCGCGAGCAGTACTTC. Translation gives CASSPGRAGVREQYF.

This chain uses TRBV4-2 with TRBJ2-5, with D possibly matching TRBD2 (6 bases). Germline loops: CDR1 LGHNA, CDR2 YNFKEQ. With 5 bases removed from V and 3 bases from J, the gap between germline ends came to 16 bases. The CDR3 consists of 15 residues. The CDR3 bases are TGTGCCAGCAGCGACCCTCTGGGGGGTAAAGAGACCCAGTACTTC. The encoded protein is CASSDPLGGKETQYF.

The chain recombines TRBV10-3 with TRBJ1-2; D not resolved. CDR1 is ENHRY and CDR2 is SYGVKD in the germline V gene. The CDR3 contains 18 residues. V shed 0 bases and J shed 4 bases, with 21 bases lying between them. The CDR3 loop is CAISESFPGPEGLYGYTF. CDR3 sequence (DNA): TGTGCCATCAGTGAGTCGTTTCCAGGCCCCGAGGGCCTCTATGGCTACACCTTC.

In this sample, this clonotype turned up a few times. The V and J genes are TRBV5-1 and TRBJ2-3, with 9 bases aligning to TRBD1. Germline lookup yields CDR1 SGHRS and CDR2 YFSETQ. The V gene end was trimmed by 4 bases and the J gene end by 1 base; junction bases not matched to a gene: 7. The CDR3 consists of 16 residues. The DNA for the CDR3 is TGCGCCAGCAGCGCCGTAAGGACAGGGGGCACAGATACGCAGTATTTT. It is translated as CASSAVRTGGTDTQYF.

This rearrangement joins TRBV20-1 to TRBJ2-2; 7 bases align to TRBD2. The germline V gene has CDR1 DFQATT and CDR2 SNEGSKA (reference sequence). Trimming removed 4 bases from V and 5 bases from J; junction bases left unmatched: 7. The CDR3 length is 14 residues. Here the CDR3 reads CSANAGAVTGELFF. CDR3 nucleotides: TGCAGTGCTAATGCGGGAGCGGTTACCGGGGAGCTGTTTTTT.